This TCR beta chain was profiled in a study of T-cell reconstitution after alpha-beta-depleted transplantation in children. The CDR3 covers 14 residues. Trimming stripped 1 base from V and 5 bases from J, with 12 bases between. Germline V gene lookup returns CDR1 SGHDT and CDR2 YYEEEE. This clonotype appeared many times. Unique molecular identifiers were used in preparing the TCRbeta library. MiXCR, run by TCRdb on the PCR reads, gives a single entry per CDR3 protein. The sample yields more than 550,000 distinct CDR3 sequences, approximately 10% seen once. V gene TRBV5-6 combines with J gene TRBJ1-1; a possible D gene is TRBD1 (5 bases). The sequenced sample was PBMCs from the stem cell graft donor, obtained from the stem cell graft. The TCR originated in a human donor who donated a stem cell graft to a child with acute myeloid leukemia. The CDR3, as DNA: TGTGCCAGCAGCTTGAATAGGGGCAGGACTGAAGCTTTCTTT. Translating it yields CASSLNRGRTEAFF.